This passage covers 27 T cell receptor beta chains from one sample sequenced in a study of PD-1 blockade in classical Hodgkin lymphoma. The repertoire was sequenced with immunoSEQ multiplex PCR; TCRdb's copy has only in-frame clones and lacks some. The table records 20,000 to 25,000 clones, about 80% of them present only once. Relapses following autologous stem cell transplantation were seen in all patients, with brentuximab vedotin exposure varying. This material consisted of peripheral blood mononuclear cells (PBMCs), taken at baseline. The receptors were sampled from a human donor with classical Hodgkin lymphoma.

This rearrangement joins TRBV5-6 to TRBJ1-6, with TRBD1 matching over 9 bases. Germline trimming cut 3 bases from V and 10 bases from J; bases unmatched to any gene: 8. The germline CDR1 and CDR2 sequences are SGHDT and YYEEEE. This CDR3 is 15 amino acids long. CDR3 sequence (DNA): TGTGCCAGCAGCTCCGGGACAGGGATAACGTCACCCCTCCACTTT. Amino acids: CASSSGTGITSPLHF.

V and J are TRBV20-1 and TRBJ1-1; possibly TRBD1 for D (6 bases). This CDR3 has 11 residues. Trimming removed 4 bases from V and 5 bases from J, with 8 bases in between. CDR1 and CDR2 (germline): DFQATT, SNEGSKA (reference sequence). CDR3 residues: CSATGVTEAFF. Here the CDR3 DNA reads TGCAGTGCTACAGGGGTTACTGAAGCTTTCTTT.

The V call is TRBV6-5, the J call TRBJ1-1, with D tentatively TRBD1 (6 bases). In germline, CDR1 is MNHEY, CDR2 SVGAGI. Trimming cost V 5 bases and J 4 bases, with 8 bases left between them. The CDR3 spans 12 residues. The CDR3 bases are TGTGCCAGCAGTACAGGGCCCACTGAAGCTTTCTTT. This gives the protein CASSTGPTEAFF.

This sequence joins TRBV18 and TRBJ1-2; TRBD1 is a possible D gene (6 bases). Germline CDR1 and CDR2: KGHSH and LQKENI. V was trimmed by 0 bases and J by 4 bases, leaving 12 bases between them. The CDR3 loop spans 15 amino acids. CDR3 sequence (DNA): TGTGCCAGCTCACCACCGCGCGGACAGCTCTATGGCTACACCTTC. It codes for CASSPPRGQLYGYTF.

The V call is TRBV5-5, the J call TRBJ2-5; no clear D. The CDR3 runs to 12 residues. Germline CDR1 reads SGHKS; CDR2 reads YYEKEE (reference sequence). Trimming removed 4 bases at V and 4 bases at J, with 8 bases between. The CDR3 sequence: CASSPKLETQYF. The CDR3 region has the DNA TGTGCCAGCAGCCCAAAATTAGAGACCCAGTACTTC.

The gene calls are TRBV7-9 and TRBJ2-3; TRBD2 agrees at 10 bases. The CDR3 contains 16 residues. J gave up 4 bases and V 5 bases, and 9 bases lay outside the gene matches. Per the germline V gene, CDR1 is SEHNR and CDR2 is FQNEAQ (reference sequence). CDR3 loop: CASSLILAGLADTQYF. In DNA form, the CDR3 reads TGTGCCAGCAGCCTTATACTAGCGGGGCTGGCAGATACGCAGTATTTT.

The chain couples TRBV19 to TRBJ2-1; possible D gene TRBD2, 5 bases. The CDR3 extends over 11 amino acids. V lost 7 bases and J lost 12, with 13 bases in between. Germline V gives CDR1 LNHDA, CDR2 SQIVND (reference sequence). The CDR3, as DNA: TGTGCCAGTAAGGGTTGGGAGAGGCAGTTCTTC. It yields the protein CASKGWERQFF.

V is TRBV18 and J is TRBJ2-2; D gene ambiguous. Trimming removed 2 bases from V and 1 base from J, with 8 bases in between. Germline V gene data show CDR1 as KGHSH and CDR2 as LQKENI. The CDR3 has 15 residues. The DNA of the CDR3 is TGTGCCAGCTCACCAGGGCACCAGAACACCGGGGAGCTGTTTTTT. It translates to CASSPGHQNTGELFF.

This chain joins TRBV5-8 and TRBJ1-6; D is unclear. V was trimmed by 1 base and J by 7 bases, leaving 9 bases between them. Germline CDR1 and CDR2: SGHTS and YDEGEE. The CDR3 is 14 amino acids. The CDR3 sequence: CASSLFTENSPLHF. For the CDR3, the DNA is TGTGCCAGCAGCTTGTTCACAGAGAATTCACCCCTCCACTTT.

The V and J genes are TRBV5-1 and TRBJ1-4, with D unresolved. Germline CDR1 reads SGHRS; CDR2 reads YFSETQ. Between the trimmed V and J ends, which lost 4 bases and 8 bases, there was a span of 30 bases. The CDR3 loop spans 19 amino acids. In DNA form, the CDR3 reads TGCGCCAGCAGCCCCATTTTGAGGACCCAGATCCTTGGGTCCGAAAAACTGTTTTTT. Protein: CASSPILRTQILGSEKLFF.

This rearrangement joins TRBV10-3 to TRBJ2-7, with TRBD1 identical over 11 bases. CDR3 length: 15 amino acids. The germline V gene has CDR1 ENHRY and CDR2 SYGVKD. V lost 7 bases to trimming and J lost 0 bases; unmatched junction nucleotides: 5. The CDR3 DNA sequence: TGTGCCATCAACCCGGGACAGGGGGTCTCCTACGAGCAGTACTTC. Translation gives CAINPGQGVSYEQYF.

This rearrangement joins TRBV14 to TRBJ1-2; D might be TRBD1 (6 bases). Trimming took off 1 base at V and 7 bases at J, with 10 bases between the two ends. Germline values: CDR1 SGHDN, CDR2 FVKESK. The CDR3 runs 13 residues. The CDR3, as DNA: TGTGCCAGCAGCCAAGGACACAGGGTTGGCTACACCTTC. Protein sequence: CASSQGHRVGYTF. The complete variable domain, with remaining parts taken from reference TRBV14 and TRBJ1-2, reads EAGVTQFPSHSVIEKGQTVTLRCDPISGHDNLYWYRRVMGKEIKFLLHFVKESKQDESGMPNNRFLAERTGGTYSTLKVQPAELEDSGVYFCASSQGHRVGYTFGSGTRLTVV.

The chain carries TRBV2 and TRBJ1-4; D unresolved. Germline-derived CDR1 and CDR2 are SNHLY and FYNNEI. This CDR3 spans 9 amino acids. Trimming left V 10 bases short and J 14 bases short, with 11 bases between. CDR3 residues: CAINSSLFF. CDR3 nucleotide sequence: TGTGCCATCAACTCTTCCCTGTTTTTT.

The V gene is TRBV28, the J gene TRBJ2-2; D not certain. Looked up from germline, CDR1 is MDHEN and CDR2 is SYDVKM. V was trimmed by 2 bases and J by 6 bases, leaving 4 bases between them. This CDR3 has 12 residues. The CDR3 spells CASSLGSGELFF. In DNA form, the CDR3 reads TGTGCCAGCAGTTTAGGGTCCGGGGAGCTGTTTTTT.

The V call is TRBV7-9, the J call TRBJ2-7, with D uncertain. Germline loops: CDR1 SEHNR, CDR2 FQNEAQ (reference sequence). Trimming took off 2 bases at V and 0 bases at J, with 5 bases between the two ends. CDR3 length: 13 residues. The CDR3 loop reads CASSLPDSYEQYF. In DNA, the CDR3 is TGTGCCAGCAGCTTACCTGACTCCTACGAGCAGTACTTC.

This chain uses TRBV29-1 with TRBJ2-7; no definite D call. CDR1 and CDR2 from the germline V gene are SQVTM and ANQGSEA. The CDR3 contains 12 residues. V was pared by 7 bases and J by 6 bases, with 16 bases between. Here the CDR3 reads CSAQIRPGEQYF. For the CDR3, the DNA is TGCAGCGCCCAGATTCGCCCGGGCGAGCAGTACTTC.

The V and J genes are TRBV2 and TRBJ1-6; D unclear. Germline V gene data show CDR1 as SNHLY and CDR2 as FYNNEI. Trimming removed 5 bases at V and 4 bases at J, with 9 bases between. The length of the CDR3 is 14 residues. CDR3 loop: CASSRNEYNSPLHF. The CDR3 nucleotides read TGTGCCAGCAGTCGGAATGAATATAATTCACCCCTCCACTTT.

The chain uses TRBV15 and TRBJ2-3, with 9 bases fitting TRBD1. Germline trimming cut 3 bases from V and 5 bases from J; bases unmatched to any gene: 9. The CDR3 spans 16 residues. Germline values: CDR1 LNHNV, CDR2 YYDKDF (reference sequence). The chain's CDR3 is CATSSYTGQGLDTQYF. The DNA of the CDR3 is TGTGCCACCAGCAGCTATACGGGACAGGGTTTAGATACGCAGTATTTT.

This chain joins TRBV2 and TRBJ1-6; no reliable D call. The V end lost 7 bases, the J end lost 6 bases, and 10 bases lay between the germline ends. The CDR3 contains 13 residues. Germline V CDR1 and CDR2: SNHLY, FYNNEI. CDR3 in amino acids: CASTGELNSPLHF. The CDR3 DNA follows: TGTGCCAGCACCGGGGAACTTAATTCACCCCTCCACTTT.

This clone has only a few counts. The chain carries TRBV5-4 and TRBJ1-5; D gene ambiguous. Germline V gene lookup returns CDR1 SGHNT and CDR2 YYREEE (reference sequence). This CDR3 is built from 14 residues. V was trimmed by 5 bases and J by 3 bases, leaving 12 bases between them. The CDR3 spells CASSFGPLNQPQHF. In nucleotides, the CDR3 is TGTGCCAGCAGTTTTGGACCTCTCAATCAGCCCCAGCATTTT.

This rearrangement joins TRBV29-1 to TRBJ1-4; D gene unclear. The CDR3 runs to 15 residues. CDR1 is SQVTM, CDR2 ANQGSEA, per germline. Trimming cost V 6 bases and J 6 bases, with 20 bases left between them. CDR3 in DNA: TGCAGCGTATCGGGCGGGCGGGATGGATATGAAAAACTGTTTTTT. Translating it yields CSVSGGRDGYEKLFF.

J is TRBJ2-3 and V is TRBV10-1; 8 bases are shared with TRBD2. The junction had 3 bases not matched to a gene; V was cut back by 8 bases and J by 2 bases. This CDR3 has 13 amino acids. Germline V gene lookup returns CDR1 WNHNN and CDR2 SYGVQD (reference sequence). The CDR3 DNA is TGCGCCAGCCGTAGCGGGAACACAGATACGCAGTATTTT. Protein: CASRSGNTDTQYF.

This chain links TRBV5-8 with TRBJ1-1, with D unclear. This CDR3 is built from 15 residues. CDR1 is SGHTS and CDR2 is YDEGEE in the germline V gene. Trimming took off 5 bases at V and 1 base at J, with 15 bases between the two ends. CDR3 in DNA: TGTGCCAGCAGTCTTGTAGGGCAGCCGAACACTGAAGCTTTCTTT. Translating gives CASSLVGQPNTEAFF.

As DNA, the CDR3 is TGTGCCATCAGAGCGGGGAGGGAAGATACGCAGTATTTT. It translates to CAIRAGREDTQYF. V usage is TRBV10-3 and J usage is TRBJ2-3, with TRBD2 matching 7 bases. This CDR3 comprises 13 residues. V shed 6 bases, J shed 5 bases, and the junction held 5 bases outside the gene matches. Looked up from germline, CDR1 is ENHRY and CDR2 is SYGVKD.

The chain has TRBV5-6 and TRBJ2-7; the match to TRBD1 covers 8 bases. CDR1 and CDR2 (germline): SGHDT, YYEEEE. The CDR3 runs to 12 residues. The trim removed 1 base at V and 13 bases at J, leaving 7 bases unmatched. DNA for the CDR3: TGTGCCAGCAGCTTGTGGACAGGGACCCTCTACTTC. Its translation is CASSLWTGTLYF.

The V call is TRBV10-3, the J call TRBJ1-1; D unclear. This CDR3 region has 15 residues. Germline CDR1 and CDR2: ENHRY and SYGVKD. V shed 0 bases and J shed 10 bases, with 18 bases lying between them. The CDR3 DNA reads TGTGCCATCAGTGAGTCCCTTTCGGGTCCTGGGTCAGCTTTCTTT. Translating gives CAISESLSGPGSAFF.

This clone was recorded a few times. This chain uses TRBV5-1 with TRBJ2-1; the D call may be TRBD1 or TRBD2 (6 bases each). This CDR3 has 16 amino acids. The V gene lost 4 bases and the J gene lost 9 bases, with 23 bases spanning the gap. Per the germline V gene, CDR1 is SGHRS and CDR2 is YFSETQ. CDR3 coding DNA: TGCGCCAGCAGCCCGTTTCTAGGGGGGCAAGTGATTGAGCAGTTCTTC. Its protein is CASSPFLGGQVIEQFF.